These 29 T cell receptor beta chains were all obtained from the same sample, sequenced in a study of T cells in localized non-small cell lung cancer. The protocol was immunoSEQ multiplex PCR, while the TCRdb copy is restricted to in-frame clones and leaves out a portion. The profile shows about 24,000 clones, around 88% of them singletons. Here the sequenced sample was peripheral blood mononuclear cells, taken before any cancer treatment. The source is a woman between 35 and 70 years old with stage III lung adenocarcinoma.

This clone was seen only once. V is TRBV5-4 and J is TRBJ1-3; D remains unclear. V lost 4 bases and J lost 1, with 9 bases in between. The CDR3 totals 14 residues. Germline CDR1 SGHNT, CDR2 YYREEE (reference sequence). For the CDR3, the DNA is TGTGCCAGCAGCCAAAGGGCTTCTGGAAACACCATATATTTT. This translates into CASSQRASGNTIYF.

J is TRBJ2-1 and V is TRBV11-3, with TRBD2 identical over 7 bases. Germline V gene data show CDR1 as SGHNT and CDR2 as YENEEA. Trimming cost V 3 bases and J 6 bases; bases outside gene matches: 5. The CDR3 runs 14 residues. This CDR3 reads CASSFTGGFNEQFF. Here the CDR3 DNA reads TGTGCCAGCAGCTTTACGGGAGGTTTCAATGAGCAGTTCTTC.

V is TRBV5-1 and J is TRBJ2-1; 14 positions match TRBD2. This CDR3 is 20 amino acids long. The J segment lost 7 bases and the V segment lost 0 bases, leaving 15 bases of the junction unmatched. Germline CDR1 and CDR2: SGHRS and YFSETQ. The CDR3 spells CASSLGCGTSGSGVGNEQFF. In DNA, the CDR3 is TGCGCCAGCAGCTTGGGGTGTGGGACTAGCGGGAGTGGGGTTGGAAATGAGCAGTTCTTC.

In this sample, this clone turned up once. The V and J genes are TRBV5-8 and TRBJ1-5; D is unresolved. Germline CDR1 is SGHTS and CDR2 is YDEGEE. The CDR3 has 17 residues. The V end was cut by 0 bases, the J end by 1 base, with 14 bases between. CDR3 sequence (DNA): TGTGCCAGCAGCTTGGACCCGTTGGGCAGGAGCAATCAGCCCCAGCATTTT. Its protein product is CASSLDPLGRSNQPQHF.

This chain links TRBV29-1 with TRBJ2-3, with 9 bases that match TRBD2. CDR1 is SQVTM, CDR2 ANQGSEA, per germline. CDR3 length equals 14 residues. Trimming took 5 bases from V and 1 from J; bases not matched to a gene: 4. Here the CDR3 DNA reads TGCAGCGTTCAAATAGCGGGAGGCACAGATACGCAGTATTTT. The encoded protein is CSVQIAGGTDTQYF.

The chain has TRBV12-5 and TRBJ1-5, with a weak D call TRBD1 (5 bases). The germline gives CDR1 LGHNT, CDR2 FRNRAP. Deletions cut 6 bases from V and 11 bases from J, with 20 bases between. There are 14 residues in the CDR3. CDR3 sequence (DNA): TGTGCTAGTGGACCGGGGGAGGCCAGTTCCGCCCAGCATTTT. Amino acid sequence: CASGPGEASSAQHF.

The CDR3 reads CASRSPGRMNTEAFF. The CDR3 DNA sequence: TGTGCCAGCAGGAGTCCCGGACGGATGAACACTGAAGCTTTCTTT. The chain couples TRBV11-2 to TRBJ1-1, with D uncertain. Looked up from germline, CDR1 is SGHAT and CDR2 is FQNNGV. This CDR3 has 15 amino acids. V dropped 6 bases and J dropped 0 bases, with 14 bases sitting between them.

The CDR3: CASSGTGGSYGYTF. CDR3 coding DNA: TGTGCCAGCAGCGGGACAGGGGGCTCCTATGGCTACACCTTC. J is TRBJ1-2 and V is TRBV9; 11 bases map to TRBD1. In germline, CDR1 is SGDLS, CDR2 YYNGEE. J lost 4 bases, V lost 3 bases, and 2 bases had no gene match. The CDR3 contains 14 residues.

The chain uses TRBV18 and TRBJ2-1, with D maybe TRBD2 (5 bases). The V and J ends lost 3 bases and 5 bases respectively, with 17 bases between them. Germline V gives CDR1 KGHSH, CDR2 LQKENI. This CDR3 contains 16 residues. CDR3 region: CASSPPRGRKNNEQFF. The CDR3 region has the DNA TGTGCCAGCTCACCCCCACGAGGGAGAAAAAACAATGAGCAGTTCTTC.

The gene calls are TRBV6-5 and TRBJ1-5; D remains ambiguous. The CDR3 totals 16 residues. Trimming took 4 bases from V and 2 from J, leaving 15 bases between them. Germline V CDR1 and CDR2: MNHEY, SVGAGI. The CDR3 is CASSLQRLLGNQPQHF. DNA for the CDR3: TGTGCCAGCAGTTTACAGAGACTCCTTGGCAATCAGCCCCAGCATTTT.

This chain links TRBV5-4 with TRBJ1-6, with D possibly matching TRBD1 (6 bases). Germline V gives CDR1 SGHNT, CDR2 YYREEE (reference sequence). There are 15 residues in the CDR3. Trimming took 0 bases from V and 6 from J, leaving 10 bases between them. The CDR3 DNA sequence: TGTGCCAGCAGCTTGGAGGGGGGACTTAATTCACCCCTCCACTTT. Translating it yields CASSLEGGLNSPLHF.

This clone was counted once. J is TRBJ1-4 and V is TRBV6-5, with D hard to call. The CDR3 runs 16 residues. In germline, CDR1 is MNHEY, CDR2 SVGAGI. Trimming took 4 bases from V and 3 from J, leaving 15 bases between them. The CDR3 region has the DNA TGTGCCAGCAGTTCTGGGAGGCGTGCGGCTAATGAAAAACTGTTTTTT. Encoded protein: CASSSGRRAANEKLFF.

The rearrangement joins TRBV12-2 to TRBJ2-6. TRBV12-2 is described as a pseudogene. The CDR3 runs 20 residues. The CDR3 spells CASRPPEVSEGSSGANVLTF. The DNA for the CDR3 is TGTGCAAGTCGCCCCCCCGAGGTAAGTGAGGGGAGCTCTGGGGCCAACGTCCTGACTTTC.

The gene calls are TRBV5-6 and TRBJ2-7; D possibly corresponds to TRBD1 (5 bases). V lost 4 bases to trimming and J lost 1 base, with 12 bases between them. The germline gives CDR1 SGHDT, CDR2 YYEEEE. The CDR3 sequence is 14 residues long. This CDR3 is CASSRRPGSYEQYF. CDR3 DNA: TGTGCCAGCAGCCGCCGCCCAGGGTCCTACGAGCAGTACTTC.

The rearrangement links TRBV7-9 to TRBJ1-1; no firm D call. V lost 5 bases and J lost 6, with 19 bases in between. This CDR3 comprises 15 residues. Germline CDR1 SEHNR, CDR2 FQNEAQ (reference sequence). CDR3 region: CASSPFATRGSEAFF. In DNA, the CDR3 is TGTGCCAGCAGCCCCTTTGCGACCCGAGGGTCTGAAGCTTTCTTT. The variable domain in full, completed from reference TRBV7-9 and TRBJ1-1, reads DTGVSQNPRHKITKRGQNVTFRCDPISEHNRLYWYRQTLGQGPEFLTYFQNEAQLEKSRLLSDRFSAERPKGSFSTLEIQRTEQGDSAMYLCASSPFATRGSEAFFGQGTRLTVV.

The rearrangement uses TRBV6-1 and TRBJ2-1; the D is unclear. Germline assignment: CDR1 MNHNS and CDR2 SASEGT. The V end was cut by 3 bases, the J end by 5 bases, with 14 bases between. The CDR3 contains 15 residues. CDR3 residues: CASSDWSSEHNEQFF. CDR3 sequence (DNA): TGTGCCAGCAGTGACTGGAGCAGCGAGCACAATGAGCAGTTCTTC.

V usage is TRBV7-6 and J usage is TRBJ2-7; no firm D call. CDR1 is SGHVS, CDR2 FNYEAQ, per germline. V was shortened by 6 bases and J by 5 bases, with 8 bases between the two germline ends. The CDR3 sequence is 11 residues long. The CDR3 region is CASSVTDEQYF. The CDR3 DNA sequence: TGTGCCAGCAGTGTTACAGACGAGCAGTACTTC.

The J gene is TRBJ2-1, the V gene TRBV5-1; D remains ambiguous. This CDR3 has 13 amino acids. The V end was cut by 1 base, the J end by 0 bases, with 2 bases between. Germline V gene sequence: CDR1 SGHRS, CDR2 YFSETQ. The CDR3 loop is CASSLNSYNEQFF. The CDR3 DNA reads TGCGCCAGCAGCTTGAACTCCTACAATGAGCAGTTCTTC.

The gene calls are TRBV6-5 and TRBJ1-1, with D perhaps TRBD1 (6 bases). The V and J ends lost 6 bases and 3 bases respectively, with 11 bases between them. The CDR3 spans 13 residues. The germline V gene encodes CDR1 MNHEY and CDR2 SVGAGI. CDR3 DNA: TGTGCCAGCAGGTTACAGGGAGACACTGAAGCTTTCTTT. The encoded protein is CASRLQGDTEAFF.

CDR3 region: CASSPQGFKGYTF. The CDR3 nucleotides read TGTGCCAGCAGTCCACAGGGTTTTAAAGGCTACACCTTC. V gene TRBV6-4 combines with J gene TRBJ1-2; a weak D match, TRBD1 (6 bases). Germline values: CDR1 MRHNA, CDR2 SNTAGT. The CDR3 contains 13 residues. V dropped 5 bases and J dropped 8 bases, with 15 bases sitting between them.

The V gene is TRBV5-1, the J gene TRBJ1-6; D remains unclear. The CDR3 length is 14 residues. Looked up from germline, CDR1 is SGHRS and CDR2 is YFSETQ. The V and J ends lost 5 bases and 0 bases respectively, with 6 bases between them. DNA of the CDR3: TGCGCCAGCAGAGACTTCTCCTATAATTCACCCCTCCACTTT. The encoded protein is CASRDFSYNSPLHF.

The CDR3 sequence is CASSIRTGSYNEQFF. DNA of the CDR3: TGTGCCAGCAGCATAAGGACAGGGAGCTACAATGAGCAGTTCTTC. The chain has TRBV6-5 and TRBJ2-1; 8 bases fit TRBD1. Per germline, CDR1 MNHEY and CDR2 SVGAGI. V was clipped by 6 bases and J by 3 bases; unmatched bases: 7. This CDR3 is built from 15 residues.

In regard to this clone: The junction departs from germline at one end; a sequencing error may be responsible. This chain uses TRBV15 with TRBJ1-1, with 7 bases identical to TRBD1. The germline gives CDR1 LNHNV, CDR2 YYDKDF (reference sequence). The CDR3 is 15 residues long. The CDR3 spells CATSRAQQGNAEAFF. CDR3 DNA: TGTGCCACCAGCAGAGCCCAACAGGGGAACGCTGAAGCTTTCTTT. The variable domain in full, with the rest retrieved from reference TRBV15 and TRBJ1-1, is DAMVIQNPRYQVTQFGKPVTLSCSQTLNHNVMYWYQQKSSQAPKLLFHYYDKDFNNEADTPDNFQSRRPNTSFCFLDIRSPGLGDTAMYLCATSRAQQGNAEAFFGQGTRLTVV.

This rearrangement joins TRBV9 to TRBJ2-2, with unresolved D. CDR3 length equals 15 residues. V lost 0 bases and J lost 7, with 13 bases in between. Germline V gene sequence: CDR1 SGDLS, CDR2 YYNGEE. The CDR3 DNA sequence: TGTGCCAGCAGCGTAGATCAGACCCCCATCGGGGAGCTGTTTTTT. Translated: CASSVDQTPIGELFF.

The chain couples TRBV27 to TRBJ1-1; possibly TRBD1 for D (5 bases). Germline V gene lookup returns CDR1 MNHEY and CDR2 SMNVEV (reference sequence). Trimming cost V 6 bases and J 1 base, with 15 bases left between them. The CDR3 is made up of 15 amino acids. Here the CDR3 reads CASSSGGGGNTEAFF. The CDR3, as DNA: TGTGCCAGCAGCAGCGGGGGGGGAGGGAACACTGAAGCTTTCTTT.

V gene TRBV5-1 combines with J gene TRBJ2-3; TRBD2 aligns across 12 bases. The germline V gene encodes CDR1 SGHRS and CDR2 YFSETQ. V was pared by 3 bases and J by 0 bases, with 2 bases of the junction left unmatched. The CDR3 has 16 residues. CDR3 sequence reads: CASSWGTSGSTDTQYF. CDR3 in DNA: TGCGCCAGCAGCTGGGGGACTAGCGGGAGCACAGATACGCAGTATTTT.

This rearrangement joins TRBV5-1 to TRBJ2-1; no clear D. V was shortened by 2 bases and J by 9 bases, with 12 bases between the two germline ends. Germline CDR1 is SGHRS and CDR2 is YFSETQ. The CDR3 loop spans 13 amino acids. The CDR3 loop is CASSLVRGFEQFF. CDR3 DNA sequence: TGCGCCAGCAGCTTAGTTCGTGGGTTTGAGCAGTTCTTC.

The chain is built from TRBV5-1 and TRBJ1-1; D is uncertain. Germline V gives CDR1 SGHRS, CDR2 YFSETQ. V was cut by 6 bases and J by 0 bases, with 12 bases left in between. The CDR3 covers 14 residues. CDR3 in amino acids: CASTQGDMNTEAFF. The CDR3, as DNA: TGCGCCAGCACCCAAGGCGACATGAACACTGAAGCTTTCTTT.

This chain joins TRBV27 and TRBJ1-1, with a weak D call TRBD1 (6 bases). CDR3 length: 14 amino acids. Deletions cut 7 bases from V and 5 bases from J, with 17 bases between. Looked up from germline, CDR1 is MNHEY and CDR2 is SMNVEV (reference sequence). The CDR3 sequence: CASTKSQGSTEAFF. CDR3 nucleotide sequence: TGTGCCAGCACCAAGTCACAGGGTAGTACTGAAGCTTTCTTT.